This TCR beta chain was recorded in a study of Ad26.COV2.S vaccination and SARS-CoV-2 variants. The wider study: Donor got 5x10^10 or 1x10^11 viral particles of Ad26.COV2.S.

The CDR3 loop spans 12 amino acids. CDR1 is GTSNPN and CDR2 is SVGIG in the germline V gene (reference sequence). Trimming at V came to 4 bases and at J to 7 bases, leaving 5 bases not matched to a gene. This sample's treatment: roughly 19 received Ad26.COV2.S at low or high dose, single or two shots; 5 received placebo; per-sample allocation not given. Specimen acquisition occurred on day 63 following the initial vaccine or placebo injection. Profiled with immunoSEQ multiplex PCR; TCRdb holds only in-frame clones, not every one. Of about 330,000 clones in the sample, 75% to 90% were seen once. Study-wide results and limits: The TCR breadth and depth analyses may have understated or missed part of the total T cell responses.

Concerning this clone itself: What it recognizes is unknown.

The specimen was peripheral blood, collected in a trial of Ad26.COV2.S vaccine versus placebo. This clonotype originated in a person between 18 and 60 years old who received the Ad26.COV2.S COVID-19 vaccine or a placebo. V is TRBV30 and J is TRBJ1-2; TRBD1 matches at 8 bases. The CDR3 spells CAWTGGAGGYTF. In DNA, the CDR3 is TGTGCCTGGACAGGGGGCGCCGGTGGCTACACCTTC. Filled out from reference TRBV30 and TRBJ1-2, the complete variable domain reads SQTIHQWPATLVQPVGSPLSLECTVEGTSNPNLYWYRQAAGRGLQLLFYSVGIGQISSEVPQNLSASRPQDRQFILSSKKLLLSDSGFYLCAWTGGAGGYTFGSGTRLTVV.